This passage covers 5 T cell receptor beta chains from one sample sequenced in a study of T cell repertoires in cytomegalovirus infection. TCRdb re-derived calls from the reads in MiXCR, one entry per CDR3 protein. Of around 770,000 distinct CDR3 sequences listed, about 29% are singletons. These receptors have no identified antigens. Specimen: cultured CD8+ T cells from PBMCs, collected from culture after CMV antigen stimulation. The receptors shown here come from a human donor in good health (CMV status not recorded). Some clones in this sample may be carry-over from other donors' samples.

This clonotype occurred a few times. The gene calls are TRBV10-3 and TRBJ2-5, with D tentatively TRBD2 (7 bases). The V and J ends lost 5 bases and 5 bases respectively, with 18 bases between them. The CDR3 totals 15 residues. The germline V gene has CDR1 ENHRY and CDR2 SYGVKD. The CDR3 region is CAISSEGGARETQYF. The CDR3 nucleotides are TGTGCCATCAGTTCTGAGGGGGGGGCCCGGGAGACCCAGTACTTC.

This clonotype has just a few counts. The J gene is TRBJ2-5, the V gene TRBV5-1, with D perhaps assigned TRBD1 or TRBD2 (5 bases each). The germline CDR1 and CDR2 sequences are SGHRS and YFSETQ. V dropped 1 base and J dropped 4 bases, with 11 bases sitting between them. This CDR3 is built from 14 residues. The DNA of the CDR3 is TGCGCCAGCAGCTTGAGGGGAGTCGGAGAGACCCAGTACTTC. Translating it yields CASSLRGVGETQYF.

This clonotype was seen only a few times. The chain is built from TRBV7-9 and TRBJ2-1, with D possibly TRBD2 on 7 matching bases. Germline values: CDR1 SEHNR, CDR2 FQNEAQ (reference sequence). This CDR3 is 15 amino acids long. The germline V and J ends were trimmed by 8 bases and 1 base, with 15 bases remaining between them. The CDR3 loop is CASGGGGKSYNEQFF. In nucleotides, the CDR3 is TGTGCCAGCGGAGGGGGGGGAAAATCCTACAATGAGCAGTTCTTC.

This clonotype has at least ten counts. The chain joins TRBV7-2 to TRBJ2-7; TRBD1 agrees at 8 bases. Germline assignment: CDR1 SGHTA and CDR2 FQGNSA. The CDR3 sequence is 16 residues long. Trimming removed 6 bases from V and 4 bases from J; junction bases left unmatched: 14. This CDR3 is CASRLDIGRGQYEQYF. The CDR3 region has the DNA TGTGCCAGCAGACTGGACATCGGCAGGGGGCAGTACGAGCAGTACTTC.

This clonotype showed up just a few times. The chain is built from TRBV12-3 or TRBV12-4 and TRBJ2-1; weak D call: TRBD1 (7 bases). The CDR3 length is 13 residues. The V end was cut by 10 bases, the J end by 4 bases, with 14 bases between. CDR3 protein: CATGGQRYNEQFF. The CDR3, as DNA: TGTGCCACCGGGGGACAGAGATACAATGAGCAGTTCTTC.